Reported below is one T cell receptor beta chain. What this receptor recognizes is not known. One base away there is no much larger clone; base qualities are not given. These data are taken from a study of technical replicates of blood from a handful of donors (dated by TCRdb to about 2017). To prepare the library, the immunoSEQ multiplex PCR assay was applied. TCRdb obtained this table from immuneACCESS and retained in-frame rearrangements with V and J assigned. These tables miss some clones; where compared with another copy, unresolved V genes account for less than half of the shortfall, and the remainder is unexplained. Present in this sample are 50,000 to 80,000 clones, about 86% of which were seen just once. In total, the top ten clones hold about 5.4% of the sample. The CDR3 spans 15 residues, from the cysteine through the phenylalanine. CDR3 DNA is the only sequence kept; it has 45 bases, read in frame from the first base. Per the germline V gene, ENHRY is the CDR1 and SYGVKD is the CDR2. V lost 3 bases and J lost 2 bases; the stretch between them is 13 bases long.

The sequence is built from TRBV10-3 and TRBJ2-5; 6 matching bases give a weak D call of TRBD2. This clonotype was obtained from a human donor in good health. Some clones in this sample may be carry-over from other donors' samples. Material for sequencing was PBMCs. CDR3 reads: CAISDSGGEQETQYF. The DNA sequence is TGTGCCATCAGTGACAGCGGAGGGGAGCAAGAGACCCAGTACTTC.